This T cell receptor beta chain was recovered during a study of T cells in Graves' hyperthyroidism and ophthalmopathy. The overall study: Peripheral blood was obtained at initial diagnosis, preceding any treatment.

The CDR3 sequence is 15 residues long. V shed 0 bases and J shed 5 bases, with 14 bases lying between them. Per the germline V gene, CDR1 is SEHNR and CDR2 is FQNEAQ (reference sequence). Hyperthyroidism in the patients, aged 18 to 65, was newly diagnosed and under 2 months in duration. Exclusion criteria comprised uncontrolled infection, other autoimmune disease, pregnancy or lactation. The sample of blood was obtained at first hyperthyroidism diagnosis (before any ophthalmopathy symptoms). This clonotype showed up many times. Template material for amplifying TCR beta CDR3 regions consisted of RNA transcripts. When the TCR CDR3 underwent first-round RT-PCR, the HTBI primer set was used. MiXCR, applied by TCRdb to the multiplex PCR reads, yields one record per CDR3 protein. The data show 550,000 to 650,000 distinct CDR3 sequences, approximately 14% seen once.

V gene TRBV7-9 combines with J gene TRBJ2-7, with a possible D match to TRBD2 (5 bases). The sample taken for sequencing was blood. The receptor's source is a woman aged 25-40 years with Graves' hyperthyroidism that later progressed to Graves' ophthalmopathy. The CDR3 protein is CASSLARASFHEQYF. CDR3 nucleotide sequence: TGTGCCAGCAGCTTAGCGCGGGCTAGTTTCCACGAGCAGTACTTC.